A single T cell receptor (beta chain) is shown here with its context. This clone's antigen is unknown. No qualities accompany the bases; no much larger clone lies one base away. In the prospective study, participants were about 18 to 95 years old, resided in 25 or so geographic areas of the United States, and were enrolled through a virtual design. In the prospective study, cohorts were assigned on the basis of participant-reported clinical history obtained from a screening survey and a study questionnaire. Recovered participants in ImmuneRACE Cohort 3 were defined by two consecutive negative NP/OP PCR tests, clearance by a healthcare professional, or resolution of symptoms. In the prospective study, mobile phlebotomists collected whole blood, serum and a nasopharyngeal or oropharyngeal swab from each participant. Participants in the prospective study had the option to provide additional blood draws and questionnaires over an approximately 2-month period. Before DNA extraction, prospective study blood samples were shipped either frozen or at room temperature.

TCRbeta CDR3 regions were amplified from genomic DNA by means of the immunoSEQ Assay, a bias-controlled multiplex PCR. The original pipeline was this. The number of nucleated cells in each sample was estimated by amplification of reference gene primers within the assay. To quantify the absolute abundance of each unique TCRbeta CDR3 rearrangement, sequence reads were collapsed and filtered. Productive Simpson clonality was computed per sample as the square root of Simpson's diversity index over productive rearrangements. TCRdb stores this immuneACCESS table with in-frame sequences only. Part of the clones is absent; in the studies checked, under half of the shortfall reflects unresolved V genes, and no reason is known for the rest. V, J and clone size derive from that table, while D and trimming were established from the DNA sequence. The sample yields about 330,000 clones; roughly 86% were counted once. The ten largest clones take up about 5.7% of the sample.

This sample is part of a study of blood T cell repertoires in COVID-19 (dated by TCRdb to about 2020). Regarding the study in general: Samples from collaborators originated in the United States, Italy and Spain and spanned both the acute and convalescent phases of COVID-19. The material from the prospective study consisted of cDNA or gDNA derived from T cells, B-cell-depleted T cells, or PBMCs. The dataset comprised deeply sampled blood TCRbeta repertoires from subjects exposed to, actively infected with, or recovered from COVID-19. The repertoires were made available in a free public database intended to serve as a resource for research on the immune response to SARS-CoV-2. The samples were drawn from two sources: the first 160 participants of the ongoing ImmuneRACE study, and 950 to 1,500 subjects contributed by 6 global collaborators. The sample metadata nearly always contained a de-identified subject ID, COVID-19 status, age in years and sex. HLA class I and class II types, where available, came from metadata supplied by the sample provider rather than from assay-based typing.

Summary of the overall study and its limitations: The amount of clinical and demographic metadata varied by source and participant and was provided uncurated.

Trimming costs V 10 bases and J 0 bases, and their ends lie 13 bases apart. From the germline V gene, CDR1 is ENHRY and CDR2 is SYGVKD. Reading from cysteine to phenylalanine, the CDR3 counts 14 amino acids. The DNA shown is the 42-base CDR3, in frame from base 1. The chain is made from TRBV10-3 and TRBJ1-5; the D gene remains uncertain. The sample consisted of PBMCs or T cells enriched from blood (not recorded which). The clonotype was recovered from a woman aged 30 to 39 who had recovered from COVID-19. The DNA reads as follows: TGTGCCACCACCGAACAAGATAGCAATCAGCCCCAGCATTTT. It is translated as CATTEQDSNQPQHF.